These T cell receptor beta chains were read from a single sample in a study of spatial heterogeneity in lung cancer. TCRdb re-derived calls from the 5' RACE reads in MiXCR, one entry per CDR3 protein. The profile shows about 48,000 distinct CDR3 sequences, approximately 5.3% of them singletons. The starting material was PBMCs, obtained at surgery. These receptors were taken from a male donor with early-stage non-small cell lung cancer. CDR3s include the opening cysteine and the closing phenylalanine or tryptophan. A D gene is named only where the DNA matches it firmly. The size of a clone is reported for some rows only, either as once, few or many, or as a class for expanded clones.

CDR3 protein: CSATFGVDLQETQYF; CDR3 DNA: TGCAGTGCTACCTTCGGCGTGGACCTCCAAGAGACCCAGTACTTC; V gene: TRBV20-1; J gene: TRBJ2-5; D gene: .; clone size: many
CDR3 protein: CAIRGGRDSDTQYF; CDR3 DNA: TGTGCCATCAGAGGCGGGAGGGATTCAGATACGCAGTATTTT; V gene: TRBV10-3; J gene: TRBJ2-3; D gene: TRBD2; clone size: few
CDR3 protein: CAIRGLADNEQFF; CDR3 DNA: TGTGCCATCAGGGGACTAGCGGACAATGAGCAGTTCTTC; V gene: TRBV10-3; J gene: TRBJ2-1; D gene: TRBD2; clone size: many
CDR3 protein: CASSSAGGDQPQHF; CDR3 DNA: TGTGCCAGCAGCTCAGCTGGGGGCGATCAGCCCCAGCATTTT; V gene: TRBV7-9; J gene: TRBJ1-5; D gene: .; clone size: many
CDR3 protein: CASSWVRTGGYEQYF; CDR3 DNA: TGTGCCAGCAGCTGGGTTAGGACAGGGGGCTACGAGCAGTACTTC; V gene: TRBV7-8; J gene: TRBJ2-7; D gene: TRBD1; clone size: many
CDR3 protein: CASSLTSGINEQFF; CDR3 DNA: TGTGCCAGCAGTTTAACTAGCGGGATTAATGAGCAGTTCTTC; V gene: TRBV12-3/TRBV12-4; J gene: TRBJ2-1; D gene: TRBD2; clone size: many
CDR3 protein: CASSHPGQGNIQYF; CDR3 DNA: TGTGCCAGCTCCCATCCGGGACAGGGAAACATTCAGTACTTC; V gene: TRBV18; J gene: TRBJ2-4; D gene: TRBD1; clone size: many
CDR3 protein: CAWNGPFGGNQPQHF; CDR3 DNA: TGTGCCTGGAATGGACCCTTTGGGGGCAATCAGCCCCAGCATTTT; V gene: TRBV30; J gene: TRBJ1-5; D gene: .; clone size: many
CDR3 protein: CASSPGRGDQPQHF; CDR3 DNA: TGTGCCAGCAGTCCCGGGCGGGGGGATCAGCCCCAGCATTTT; V gene: TRBV7-2; J gene: TRBJ1-5; D gene: .; clone size: many
CDR3 protein: CASSEKPTRGEQYF; CDR3 DNA: TGTGCCAGCAGCGAGAAACCGACCCGCGGGGAGCAGTACTTC; V gene: TRBV9; J gene: TRBJ2-7; D gene: .; clone size: .
CDR3 protein: CASSQDRVGGASNQPQHF; CDR3 DNA: TGCGCCAGCAGCCAAGATCGAGTTGGGGGGGCCAGCAATCAGCCCCAGCATTTT; V gene: TRBV4-1; J gene: TRBJ1-5; D gene: .; clone size: many
CDR3 protein: CASSHSGSSYNEQFF; CDR3 DNA: TGTGCCAGCTCACATAGCGGGAGCTCCTACAATGAGCAGTTCTTC; V gene: TRBV18; J gene: TRBJ2-1; D gene: TRBD2; clone size: many
CDR3 protein: CASSQDREDSPLHF; CDR3 DNA: TGCGCCAGCAGCCAGGACAGAGAGGATTCACCCCTCCACTTT; V gene: TRBV4-3; J gene: TRBJ1-6; D gene: .; clone size: .
CDR3 protein: CASSLSDREQPQHF; CDR3 DNA: TGTGCCAGCAGCCTATCCGACAGGGAACAGCCCCAGCATTTT; V gene: TRBV5-6; J gene: TRBJ1-5; D gene: TRBD1; clone size: many
CDR3 protein: CASSVDRVNTGELFF; CDR3 DNA: TGTGCCAGCAGCGTCGACAGGGTCAACACCGGGGAGCTGTTTTTT; V gene: TRBV7-9; J gene: TRBJ2-2; D gene: TRBD1; clone size: many
CDR3 protein: CASSWDTSGRNEQFF; CDR3 DNA: TGTGCCAGCAGCTGGGATACTAGCGGGAGAAATGAGCAGTTCTTC; V gene: TRBV5-4; J gene: TRBJ2-1; D gene: TRBD2; clone size: many
CDR3 protein: CASSLRQGARGYTF; CDR3 DNA: TGCGCCAGCAGCCTGAGACAGGGGGCGAGGGGCTACACCTTC; V gene: TRBV5-1; J gene: TRBJ1-2; D gene: TRBD1; clone size: many
CDR3 protein: CASSLWSGRALGELFF; CDR3 DNA: TGTGCCAGCAGCTTATGGAGCGGGAGGGCCCTCGGGGAGCTGTTTTTT; V gene: TRBV7-8; J gene: TRBJ2-2; D gene: TRBD2; clone size: .
CDR3 protein: CASSRRLEVYF; CDR3 DNA: TGTGCCAGCAGCCGGAGGCTGGAGGTGTACTTC; V gene: TRBV5-6; J gene: TRBJ2-7; D gene: .; clone size: .
CDR3 protein: CASSVNPGQGRETQYF; CDR3 DNA: TGTGCCAGCAGTGTTAACCCGGGACAGGGTAGAGAGACCCAGTACTTC; V gene: TRBV6-5; J gene: TRBJ2-5; D gene: TRBD1; clone size: .
CDR3 protein: CASSPGQGGFGYTF; CDR3 DNA: TGTGCCAGCAGCCCCGGACAGGGAGGTTTTGGCTACACCTTC; V gene: TRBV7-8; J gene: TRBJ1-2; D gene: TRBD1; clone size: few
CDR3 protein: CASQSGPSSYNEQFF; CDR3 DNA: TGTGCCAGCCAGAGCGGTCCTAGCTCCTACAATGAGCAGTTCTTC; V gene: TRBV12-3/TRBV12-4; J gene: TRBJ2-1; D gene: .; clone size: .
CDR3 protein: CASSQDLRVVGANVLTF; CDR3 DNA: TGTGCCAGCAGCCAAGATTTGCGAGTCGTTGGGGCCAACGTCCTGACTTTC; V gene: TRBV4-2; J gene: TRBJ2-6; D gene: .; clone size: .
CDR3 protein: CASIGGANVLTF; CDR3 DNA: TGCGCCAGCATCGGTGGGGCCAACGTCCTGACTTTC; V gene: TRBV5-1; J gene: TRBJ2-6; D gene: .; clone size: many
CDR3 protein: CASSLAGTGSYEQYF; CDR3 DNA: TGTGCCAGCAGCTTAGCCGGGACAGGTTCCTACGAGCAGTACTTC; V gene: TRBV7-2; J gene: TRBJ2-7; D gene: TRBD1; clone size: many
CDR3 protein: CASSYSPIGTIYEQYF; CDR3 DNA: TGTGCCAGCAGTTACTCTCCAATCGGGACAATCTACGAGCAGTACTTC; V gene: TRBV6-5; J gene: TRBJ2-7; D gene: .; clone size: few
CDR3 protein: CSARDLEEQFF; CDR3 DNA: TGCAGTGCTAGAGATCTAGAGGAGCAGTTCTTC; V gene: TRBV20-1; J gene: TRBJ2-1; D gene: .; clone size: few
CDR3 protein: CASRQTGFLDNEQFF; CDR3 DNA: TGTGCCAGCAGGCAAACAGGCTTTCTGGACAATGAGCAGTTCTTC; V gene: TRBV4-2; J gene: TRBJ2-1; D gene: .; clone size: .
CDR3 protein: CASSHQLSGTGELFF; CDR3 DNA: TGTGCCAGCAGCCACCAGCTTAGCGGTACCGGGGAGCTGTTTTTT; V gene: TRBV3-1; J gene: TRBJ2-2; D gene: .; clone size: many
CDR3 protein: CSASVQGALDYNSPLHF; CDR3 DNA: TGCAGTGCTAGCGTTCAGGGGGCTTTAGACTATAATTCACCCCTCCACTTT; V gene: TRBV20-1; J gene: TRBJ1-6; D gene: TRBD1; clone size: many
CDR3 protein: CASSHTPDVGYEQYF; CDR3 DNA: TGTGCCAGCAGCCATACACCCGACGTCGGCTACGAGCAGTACTTC; V gene: TRBV7-2; J gene: TRBJ2-7; D gene: .; clone size: .
CDR3 protein: CASSLEARSYNEQFF; CDR3 DNA: TGTGCCAGCAGCTTAGAAGCGCGGAGCTACAATGAGCAGTTCTTC; V gene: TRBV7-2; J gene: TRBJ2-1; D gene: .; clone size: many
CDR3 protein: CASSQAPPAATDTQYF; CDR3 DNA: TGCGCCAGCAGCCAAGCCCCACCAGCGGCCACAGATACGCAGTATTTT; V gene: TRBV4-3; J gene: TRBJ2-3; D gene: .; clone size: many
CDR3 protein: CASLMTLGNTEAFF; CDR3 DNA: TGTGCCAGCCTTATGACACTCGGGAACACTGAAGCTTTCTTT; V gene: TRBV7-2; J gene: TRBJ1-1; D gene: .; clone size: many
CDR3 protein: CASSQPRIGTSSYNEQFF; CDR3 DNA: TGTGCCAGCAGCCAGCCGAGGATTGGGACATCCTCCTACAATGAGCAGTTCTTC; V gene: TRBV7-9; J gene: TRBJ2-1; D gene: .; clone size: many
CDR3 protein: CASSDLAGGELFF; CDR3 DNA: TGTGCCAGCAGTGACCTAGCCGGCGGGGAGCTGTTTTTT; V gene: TRBV6-1; J gene: TRBJ2-2; D gene: .; clone size: many
CDR3 protein: CASSLTSVSYEQYF; CDR3 DNA: TGTGCCAGCAGCTTAACGTCGGTCTCCTACGAGCAGTACTTC; V gene: TRBV7-2; J gene: TRBJ2-7; D gene: .; clone size: many
CDR3 protein: CSAKGQRSSYEQYF; CDR3 DNA: TGCAGTGCTAAAGGACAGAGGAGCTCCTACGAGCAGTACTTC; V gene: TRBV20-1; J gene: TRBJ2-7; D gene: .; clone size: .
CDR3 protein: CASSGTSGRGEQFF; CDR3 DNA: TGTGCCAGTTCCGGGACTAGCGGGAGGGGTGAGCAGTTCTTC; V gene: TRBV19; J gene: TRBJ2-1; D gene: TRBD2; clone size: many
CDR3 protein: CASSSLDRNSPLHF; CDR3 DNA: TGCGCCAGCAGCTCGCTAGACAGAAATTCACCCCTCCACTTT; V gene: TRBV5-1; J gene: TRBJ1-6; D gene: .; clone size: many
CDR3 protein: CASSLVDSNQPQHF; CDR3 DNA: TGTGCCAGCAGTCTGGTAGATAGCAATCAGCCCCAGCATTTT; V gene: TRBV28; J gene: TRBJ1-5; D gene: .; clone size: many
CDR3 protein: CSAGGTGSSYEQYF; CDR3 DNA: TGCAGTGCTGGGGGGACGGGAAGCTCCTACGAGCAGTACTTC; V gene: TRBV20-1; J gene: TRBJ2-7; D gene: .; clone size: many
CDR3 protein: CSARSGTRPTNEQFF; CDR3 DNA: TGCAGTGCTAGAAGCGGGACTCGGCCCACCAATGAGCAGTTCTTC; V gene: TRBV20-1; J gene: TRBJ2-1; D gene: TRBD2; clone size: .
CDR3 protein: CASSFQTGTRTDTQYF; CDR3 DNA: TGTGCCAGCAGCTTCCAGACTGGGACTCGCACAGATACGCAGTATTTT; V gene: TRBV5-4; J gene: TRBJ2-3; D gene: .; clone size: .
CDR3 protein: CASSQDLTGRVANTGELFF; CDR3 DNA: TGCGCCAGCAGCCAGGATCTAACAGGGAGGGTCGCGAACACCGGGGAGCTGTTTTTT; V gene: TRBV4-1; J gene: TRBJ2-2; D gene: .; clone size: many
CDR3 protein: CASSTRTSSDGYTF; CDR3 DNA: TGTGCCAGCAGTACCCGGACCTCTTCGGACGGCTACACCTTC; V gene: TRBV6-1; J gene: TRBJ1-2; D gene: .; clone size: many
CDR3 protein: CASSPQDNEQFF; CDR3 DNA: TGTGCCAGCAGTCCACAAGACAATGAGCAGTTCTTC; V gene: TRBV6-2/TRBV6-3; J gene: TRBJ2-1; D gene: .; clone size: many
CDR3 protein: CSSTGLGDEQYF; CDR3 DNA: TGCAGCTCTACAGGTCTGGGGGACGAGCAGTACTTC; V gene: TRBV29-1; J gene: TRBJ2-7; D gene: .; clone size: many
CDR3 protein: CSASDWRADIQYF; CDR3 DNA: TGCAGTGCTTCGGACTGGCGGGCGGACATTCAGTACTTC; V gene: TRBV20-1; J gene: TRBJ2-4; D gene: .; clone size: many
CDR3 protein: CSARWSGGADTQYF; CDR3 DNA: TGCAGTGCTAGATGGTCGGGAGGGGCAGATACGCAGTATTTT; V gene: TRBV20-1; J gene: TRBJ2-3; D gene: TRBD2; clone size: few
CDR3 protein: CASSHWTGGNEQFF; CDR3 DNA: TGCGCCAGCAGCCACTGGACAGGGGGCAATGAGCAGTTCTTC; V gene: TRBV4-1; J gene: TRBJ2-1; D gene: TRBD1; clone size: many
CDR3 protein: CASSRQTSGRLPVTGELFF; CDR3 DNA: TGTGCCAGCAGCAGACAAACTAGCGGGAGACTTCCGGTCACCGGGGAGCTGTTTTTT; V gene: TRBV3-1; J gene: TRBJ2-2; D gene: TRBD2; clone size: many
CDR3 protein: CASSVVGYDGELFF; CDR3 DNA: TGTGCCAGCAGCGTGGTTGGGTATGACGGGGAGCTGTTTTTT; V gene: TRBV9; J gene: TRBJ2-2; D gene: .; clone size: many
CDR3 protein: CSARSDRTDTQYF; CDR3 DNA: TGCAGTGCTAGAAGCGACCGCACAGATACGCAGTATTTT; V gene: TRBV20-1; J gene: TRBJ2-3; D gene: .; clone size: many
CDR3 protein: CASSVGTSGSKYEQYF; CDR3 DNA: TGTGCCAGCAGCGTAGGGACTAGCGGGAGCAAGTACGAGCAGTACTTC; V gene: TRBV9; J gene: TRBJ2-7; D gene: TRBD2; clone size: many
CDR3 protein: CASSLEGSGGGTDTQYF; CDR3 DNA: TGCGCCAGCAGCTTGGAGGGTAGCGGTGGAGGCACAGATACGCAGTATTTT; V gene: TRBV5-1; J gene: TRBJ2-3; D gene: .; clone size: many
CDR3 protein: CSVAAGTGGADTQYF; CDR3 DNA: TGCAGCGTTGCAGCCGGGACAGGGGGCGCAGATACGCAGTATTTT; V gene: TRBV29-1; J gene: TRBJ2-3; D gene: TRBD1; clone size: many